These 18 T cell receptor beta chains came from one sample sequenced in a study of T cell changes during pregnancy in multiple sclerosis. Assay used: immunoSEQ multiplex PCR; TCRdb lists only in-frame clones, some missing. This sample yields tens of thousands of clones, of which about 88% are seen a single time; around 2.9% belongs to the top ten. This specimen consisted of CD8+ T cells from peripheral blood mononuclear cells, obtained before pregnancy. The receptors stem from a female donor with multiple sclerosis, enrolled in a pregnancy study.

The V call is TRBV19, the J call TRBJ1-1; no definite D call. The CDR3 length is 12 residues. Between the trimmed V and J ends, which lost 5 bases and 4 bases, there was a span of 8 bases. Germline lookup yields CDR1 LNHDA and CDR2 SQIVND (reference sequence). The chain's CDR3 is CASSLAGTEAFF. The DNA of the CDR3 is TGTGCCAGTAGTCTGGCGGGCACTGAAGCTTTCTTT.

The V call is TRBV7-6, the J call TRBJ2-3, with 7 bases that match TRBD1. The CDR3 contains 14 residues. The V gene end was trimmed by 3 bases and the J gene end by 1 base; junction bases not matched to a gene: 1. Germline lookup yields CDR1 SGHVS and CDR2 FNYEAQ. The CDR3 DNA sequence: TGTGCCAGCAGCTTGGGACAGCGCACAGATACGCAGTATTTT. Its translation is CASSLGQRTDTQYF.

This rearrangement joins TRBV30 to TRBJ2-2, with 8 bases aligning to TRBD2. J was trimmed by 6 bases and V by 1 base; bases with no gene match: 7. CDR1 and CDR2 from the germline V gene are GTSNPN and SVGIG (reference sequence). CDR3 length: 15 amino acids. This chain's CDR3 is CAWSGGIAGSGELFF. Written as DNA, the CDR3 is TGTGCCTGGAGTGGGGGGATAGCGGGGTCCGGGGAGCTGTTTTTT. The full variable domain, rest sourced from reference TRBV30 and TRBJ2-2, is SQTIHQWPATLVQPVGSPLSLECTVEGTSNPNLYWYRQAAGRGLQLLFYSVGIGQISSEVPQNLSASRPQDRQFILSSKKLLLSDSGFYLCAWSGGIAGSGELFFGEGSRLTVL.

This chain uses TRBV6-4 with TRBJ2-1; 10 bases match TRBD2. V gave up 4 bases and J gave up 2 bases; unmatched junction bases: 5. This CDR3 region has 16 residues. CDR1 MRHNA and CDR2 SNTAGT come from the germline V gene. CDR3 sequence (DNA): TGTGCCAGCAGTGCCGCTAGCGGGGGACCCTACAATGAGCAGTTCTTC. Protein product: CASSAASGGPYNEQFF.

The V call is TRBV9, the J call TRBJ2-1; 10 bases agree with TRBD1. CDR1 SGDLS and CDR2 YYNGEE come from the germline V gene. This CDR3 spans 15 amino acids. With 6 bases clipped from V and 6 bases from J, the junction kept 9 bases outside the gene matches. CDR3 amino acids: CASTTGRTGGNEQFF. The CDR3 DNA reads TGTGCCAGCACCACCGGCCGGACAGGGGGCAATGAGCAGTTCTTC.

V and J are TRBV7-9 and TRBJ2-7, with 8 nucleotides matching TRBD2. Germline CDR1 and CDR2: SEHNR and FQNEAQ (reference sequence). V lost 6 bases to trimming and J lost 2 bases; unmatched junction nucleotides: 6. This CDR3 has 14 amino acids. DNA for the CDR3: TGTGCCAGCAGGTCGGGGGGGGTGCCCTACGAGCAGTACTTC. It specifies CASRSGGVPYEQYF.

On this clone itself: The same CDR3 is also encoded by other DNA sequences in this sample. This chain joins TRBV4-3 and TRBJ2-7; D unclear. The V end was cut by 0 bases, the J end by 4 bases, with 4 bases between. Germline CDR1 reads LGHNA; CDR2 reads YSLEER. This CDR3 has 12 amino acids. The CDR3 here is CASSQDRYEQYF. CDR3 coding DNA: TGCGCCAGCAGCCAAGATCGGTACGAGCAGTACTTC.

This chain uses TRBV4-1 with TRBJ1-2, with TRBD1 matching over 7 bases. In germline, CDR1 is MGHRA, CDR2 YSYEKL. This CDR3 is built from 16 residues. With 1 base clipped from V and 2 bases from J, the junction kept 7 bases outside the gene matches. The CDR3 here is CASSQVGAGGNYGYTF. CDR3 nucleotide sequence: TGCGCCAGCAGCCAAGTTGGGGCAGGGGGAAACTATGGCTACACCTTC.

The rearrangement links TRBV6-6 to TRBJ2-7; weak D call: TRBD2 (7 bases). V lost 3 bases, J lost 6 bases, and 15 bases lay in between. The CDR3 has 14 residues. Germline lookup yields CDR1 MNHNY and CDR2 SVGAGI (reference sequence). The CDR3: CASSYYGGAGEQYF. CDR3 nucleotides: TGTGCCAGCAGTTATTATGGGGGGGCCGGCGAGCAGTACTTC.

This chain joins TRBV4-1 and TRBJ1-6; tentative D call: TRBD1 (5 bases). Per the germline V gene, CDR1 is MGHRA and CDR2 is YSYEKL. This CDR3 has 15 residues. V shed 1 base and J shed 9 bases, with 13 bases lying between them. CDR3 residues: CASSQASLGASPLHF. Here the CDR3 DNA reads TGCGCCAGCAGCCAAGCGTCTCTAGGGGCTTCACCCCTCCACTTT.

The chain links TRBV7-9 to TRBJ2-7, with 7 nucleotides matching TRBD2. Germline V gives CDR1 SEHNR, CDR2 FQNEAQ (reference sequence). The CDR3 runs 14 residues. The V gene end was trimmed by 5 bases and the J gene end by 6 bases; junction bases not matched to a gene: 10. The CDR3 here is CASSPVTGGGEQYF. DNA for the CDR3: TGTGCCAGCAGCCCCGTCACGGGAGGAGGCGAGCAGTACTTC.

The CDR3 sequence: CASRNIAGTYEQYF. The CDR3 region has the DNA TGTGCCAGCAGAAACATAGCGGGGACGTACGAGCAGTACTTC. This sequence joins TRBV2 and TRBJ2-7; 8 bases map to TRBD2. The junction had 8 bases not matched to a gene; V was cut back by 6 bases and J by 4 bases. Germline assignment: CDR1 SNHLY and CDR2 FYNNEI. This CDR3 is 14 amino acids long.

This clone was detected only once. The V and J genes are TRBV7-2 and TRBJ2-1, with TRBD2 matching 9 bases. The CDR3 is made up of 16 amino acids. Germline V lookup: CDR1 SGHTA, CDR2 FQGNSA. J lost 4 bases, V lost 7 bases, and 11 bases had no gene match. DNA of the CDR3: TGTGCCAGCACACGCGCCGGGACTAGCCCTTACAATGAGCAGTTCTTC. Translating gives CASTRAGTSPYNEQFF.

The chain recombines TRBV27 with TRBJ1-2; 7 bases fit TRBD1. CDR3 size: 15 residues. In germline, CDR1 is MNHEY, CDR2 SMNVEV (reference sequence). Losses at the gene ends were 4 bases for V and 4 bases for J; bases not matched to a gene: 9. The CDR3 spells CASSSGTAMSYGYTF. The CDR3 DNA reads as TGTGCCAGCAGTTCGGGGACAGCGATGAGCTATGGCTACACCTTC.

The rearrangement uses TRBV7-9 and TRBJ2-2; 9 nucleotides match TRBD1. The CDR3 has 18 residues. Germline-derived CDR1 and CDR2 are SEHNR and FQNEAQ (reference sequence). V lost 5 bases, J lost 4 bases, and 14 bases stayed unmatched. The CDR3: CASSGLGDRAGPTGELFF. In nucleotides, the CDR3 is TGTGCCAGCAGCGGTCTCGGGGACAGGGCCGGTCCCACCGGGGAGCTGTTTTTT.

The chain joins TRBV5-8 to TRBJ1-1; D is undetermined. CDR3 length: 13 amino acids. CDR1 is SGHTS, CDR2 YDEGEE, per germline. V was clipped by 4 bases and J by 1 base, with 8 bases between them. CDR3 DNA: TGTGCCAGCAGCGGACTGACGAACACTGAAGCTTTCTTT. Translation gives CASSGLTNTEAFF. The entire variable domain, with the rest obtained from reference TRBV5-8 and TRBJ1-1, is as follows: EAGVTQSPTHLIKTRGQQATLRCSPISGHTSVYWYQQALGLGLQFLLWYDEGEERNRGNFPPRFSGRQFPNYSSELNVNALELEDSALYLCASSGLTNTEAFFGQGTRLTVV.

The gene calls are TRBV7-3 and TRBJ2-5; D unclear. The CDR3 covers 13 residues. Trimming left V 2 bases short and J 1 base short, with 5 bases between. Per the germline V gene, CDR1 is SGHTA and CDR2 is FQGTGA. The CDR3 DNA reads TGTGCCAGCAGCTTAGAGGCCCAAGAGACCCAGTACTTC. Encoded protein: CASSLEAQETQYF.

V is TRBV14 and J is TRBJ1-2, with TRBD1 as a possible D gene (5 bases). Germline V lookup: CDR1 SGHDN, CDR2 FVKESK. V lost 0 bases and J 5 bases, leaving 16 bases between the germline ends. The CDR3 loop spans 16 amino acids. The CDR3 nucleotides are TGTGCCAGCAGCCAAGATGTTGGCCCGGGGGAGTATGGCTACACCTTC. Translating it yields CASSQDVGPGEYGYTF.